What follows describes a single T cell receptor (beta chain). Its antigen is currently unknown. The data originate from a study of T cell responses to AZD1222 COVID-19 vaccine. Whole-study results and caveats: The study found Spike-specific TCR breadth and depth rose after two AZD1222 doses.

V gave up 5 bases and J gave up 1 base; unmatched junction bases: 11. This CDR3 has 17 amino acids. In germline, CDR1 is MNHNY, CDR2 SVGAGI (reference sequence). Clones were read by immunoSEQ multiplex PCR, and TCRdb kept only the in-frame ones, dropping some. The sample records 140,000 to 150,000 clones, 90% to 95% being singletons. Sequenced material: peripheral blood, taken after recovery from COVID-19. The chain has TRBV6-6 and TRBJ2-5; 9 nucleotides match TRBD2. The receptor's source is an adult who had recovered from COVID-19. The CDR3 is CASSRGLARRSQETQYF. Here the CDR3 DNA reads TGTGCCAGCAGTCGAGGACTAGCGAGGCGTTCCCAAGAGACCCAGTACTTC.